These T cell receptor beta chains were read from a single sample in a study of T cells in Graves' hyperthyroidism and ophthalmopathy. TCRdb re-called the multiplex PCR reads with MiXCR, one entry per CDR3 protein. The repertoire holds hundreds of thousands of distinct CDR3 sequences, 20% seen once, with roughly 47% in the top ten. The sample comprised blood. These receptors were collected from a man aged 35 to 55 with Graves' ophthalmopathy. CDR3s include the opening cysteine and the closing phenylalanine or tryptophan. A D gene is named only where the DNA matches it firmly. Size values are once, few and many counts, or a class for expanded clones, and some rows have none.

>TRBV12-3/TRBV12-4|NA|NA|TRBJ1-5
CASRGWGNQPQHF
TGTGCCAGCAGGGGGTGGGGAAATCAGCCCCAGCATTTT
>TRBV30|NA|many|TRBJ2-2
CAAIPNTGELFF
TGTGCCGCGATACCGAACACCGGGGAGCTGTTTTTT
>TRBV20-1|NA|many|TRBJ2-7
CSARGQGYSYEQYF
TGCAGTGCTAGAGGGCAGGGCTACTCCTACGAGCAGTACTTC
>TRBV27|NA|NA|TRBJ2-7
CASSSRENYEQYF
TGTGCCAGCAGTTCACGGGAAAACTACGAGCAGTACTTC
>TRBV12-5|NA|NA|TRBJ2-1
CASSRTDSDEQFF
TGTGCTAGTTCCCGGACAGACAGCGATGAGCAGTTCTTC
>TRBV20-1|TRBD2|once|TRBJ2-7
CSARPTSGFYEQYF
TGCAGTGCTAGACCGACTAGCGGTTTCTACGAGCAGTACTTC
>TRBV2|TRBD1|few|TRBJ1-3
CASSRQGHGNTIYF
TGTGCCAGCAGCCGACAGGGGCACGGAAACACCATATATTTT
>TRBV27|NA|once|TRBJ2-2
CVSRVAANTGELFF
TGTGTCAGCCGGGTAGCCGCGAACACCGGGGAGCTGTTTTTT
>TRBV13|TRBD1|few|TRBJ2-5
CASSFGRGWETQYF
TGTGCCAGCAGCTTTGGCAGGGGGTGGGAGACCCAGTACTTC
>TRBV25-1|NA|NA|TRBJ1-2
CASINREKLYGYTF
TGTGCCAGCATCAATAGGGAAAAACTCTATGGCTACACCTTC
>TRBV2|TRBD2|NA|TRBJ2-7
CASDGGALMQQYF
TGTGCCAGCGACGGGGGGGCGTTGATGCAGCAGTACTTC
>TRBV11-2|NA|many|TRBJ2-2
CASLRSWDTGELFF
TGTGCCAGCCTAAGGAGTTGGGACACCGGGGAGCTGTTTTTT
>TRBV28|TRBD1|many|TRBJ2-6
CASSRTGAGANVLTF
TGTGCCAGCAGTAGGACAGGGGCCGGGGCCAACGTCCTGACTTTC